The 30 T cell receptor beta chains below all came from one sample that was sequenced in a study of cytomegalovirus exposure and HLA in healthy donors. Amplification used 60 Vbeta primers and 13 Jbeta primers. Clones were sequenced by immunoSEQ multiplex PCR, and TCRdb holds only the in-frame ones, with some missing. The table has about 65,000 clones, around 73% seen once. What was sequenced was PBMCs. Receptors originate from a girl aged 5-17 years in good health and CMV-seropositive.

The V gene is TRBV18, the J gene TRBJ1-1; D remains ambiguous. The CDR3 extends over 14 amino acids. With 5 bases removed from V and 6 bases from J, the gap between germline ends came to 16 bases. CDR1 and CDR2 from the germline V gene are KGHSH and LQKENI. The CDR3 bases are TGTGCCAGCTCAGGCCGGGAGCGAGGCGCTGAAGCTTTCTTT. Residues: CASSGRERGAEAFF.

The rearrangement uses TRBV5-6 and TRBJ1-6; weak D call: TRBD1 (5 bases). The CDR3 is made up of 16 amino acids. V shed 0 bases and J shed 5 bases, with 12 bases lying between them. Germline V gene data show CDR1 as SGHDT and CDR2 as YYEEEE. CDR3 nucleotides: TGTGCCAGCAGCTTGGGGGGCCCGGGGGATAATTCACCCCTCCACTTT. Translating it yields CASSLGGPGDNSPLHF.

The genes are TRBV29-1 and TRBJ2-7; D remains unclear. The CDR3 extends over 10 amino acids. Trimming cost V 7 bases and J 2 bases, with 6 bases left between them. Germline CDR1 is SQVTM and CDR2 is ANQGSEA. In DNA form, the CDR3 reads TGCAGCGCTGTAGCCTACGAGCAGTACTTC. It is translated as CSAVAYEQYF.

This chain connects TRBV2 to TRBJ2-7, with a tentative D call TRBD1 (6 bases). Between the trimmed V and J ends, which lost 2 bases and 2 bases, there was a span of 10 bases. Germline V gene lookup returns CDR1 SNHLY and CDR2 FYNNEI. The CDR3 length is 14 residues. The DNA for the CDR3 is TGTGCCAGCAGTGAACAGGGGTTCCCCTACGAGCAGTACTTC. This encodes CASSEQGFPYEQYF.

V is TRBV7-2 and J is TRBJ2-5, with 11 bases aligning to TRBD1. Trimming removed 1 base from V and 4 bases from J; junction bases left unmatched: 8. This CDR3 has 17 amino acids. Germline assignment: CDR1 SGHTA and CDR2 FQGNSA. CDR3 in amino acids: CASSLGPGTGGGETQYF. The CDR3 nucleotides are TGTGCCAGCAGCTTAGGCCCCGGGACAGGGGGAGGAGAGACCCAGTACTTC.

The V call is TRBV7-6, the J call TRBJ2-3; 8 bases map to TRBD2. Losses at the gene ends were 4 bases for V and 4 bases for J; bases not matched to a gene: 4. This CDR3 has 14 residues. Germline assignment: CDR1 SGHVS and CDR2 FNYEAQ. The CDR3 DNA follows: TGTGCCAGCAGCTCCGGACTAGCCCCAGATACGCAGTATTTT. Its translation is CASSSGLAPDTQYF.

The V call is TRBV5-1, the J call TRBJ2-7, with D perhaps TRBD2 (6 bases). The germline V gene encodes CDR1 SGHRS and CDR2 YFSETQ. This CDR3 region has 14 residues. Trimming shortened V by 0 bases and J by 2 bases, and 9 bases separated the two germline ends. The CDR3 DNA sequence: TGCGCCAGCAGCTTGGCGGGGGAGCCCTACGAGCAGTACTTC. Protein: CASSLAGEPYEQYF. The full variable domain, with the rest looked up from reference TRBV5-1 and TRBJ2-7, is KAGVTQTPRYLIKTRGQQVTLSCSPISGHRSVSWYQQTPGQGLQFLFEYFSETQRNKGNFPGRFSGRQFSNSRSEMNVSTLELGDSALYLCASSLAGEPYEQYFGPGTRLTVT.

Only one count was recorded for this clone. V is TRBV6-5 and J is TRBJ1-1; 7 bases line up with TRBD1. The V gene end was trimmed by 10 bases and the J gene end by 3 bases; junction bases not matched to a gene: 14. CDR1 is MNHEY and CDR2 is SVGAGI in the germline V gene. The CDR3 loop spans 15 amino acids. CDR3 coding DNA: TGTGCCACCTTTACAGGAGAGGGGGCTTACACTGAAGCTTTCTTT. It yields the protein CATFTGEGAYTEAFF.

The CDR3 here is CASSGLAGDSYEQYF. Written as DNA, the CDR3 is TGTGCCAGTTCAGGACTAGCGGGGGACTCCTACGAGCAGTACTTC. The chain links TRBV19 to TRBJ2-7, with TRBD2 identical over 13 bases. Germline CDR1 LNHDA, CDR2 SQIVND (reference sequence). The CDR3 has 15 residues. With 8 bases clipped from V and 0 bases from J, the junction kept 4 bases outside the gene matches.

V usage is TRBV5-6 and J usage is TRBJ2-7; D call uncertain. The CDR3 has 12 amino acids. Germline-derived CDR1 and CDR2 are SGHDT and YYEEEE. Trimming pared 3 bases from V and 1 base from J, leaving 5 bases between. The CDR3 region has the DNA TGTGCCAGCAGCTCTTATTCCTACGAGCAGTACTTC. This translates into CASSSYSYEQYF.

This chain links TRBV4-3 with TRBJ1-1, with a tentative D call TRBD1 (5 bases). Germline CDR1 reads LGHNA; CDR2 reads YSLEER. V was trimmed by 4 bases and J by 1 base, leaving 13 bases between them. CDR3 length: 15 residues. The DNA of the CDR3 is TGCGCCAGCAGCCTACTTCATACAGGGAACACTGAAGCTTTCTTT. As protein: CASSLLHTGNTEAFF.

The chain couples TRBV5-4 to TRBJ2-5; TRBD2 matches at 7 bases. The trim removed 4 bases at V and 1 base at J, leaving 10 bases unmatched. The CDR3 runs to 16 residues. Germline lookup yields CDR1 SGHNT and CDR2 YYREEE (reference sequence). CDR3 sequence (DNA): TGTGCCAGCAGCCCAGGTGGGCTAGCGGCCCAAGAGACCCAGTACTTC. This gives the protein CASSPGGLAAQETQYF.

This clone showed up just once. DNA for the CDR3: TGTGCCAGCAGCCAAGGCGGGGGCAACTACAATGAGCAGTTCTTC. This codes for CASSQGGGNYNEQFF. This chain connects TRBV16 to TRBJ2-1; a weak D match, TRBD2 (7 bases). Trimming shortened V by 2 bases and J by 3 bases, and 11 bases separated the two germline ends. The CDR3 extends over 15 amino acids. Germline CDR1 KGHSY, CDR2 FQNENV.

The chain joins TRBV12-2 to TRBJ2-7; the DNA was not compared with TRBD1, the D call given in the table. TRBV12-2 represents a pseudogene. The length of the CDR3 is 18 residues. The CDR3 protein is CASRLKSARDRRPYEQYF. As DNA, the CDR3 is TGTGCAAGTCGCTTAAAATCAGCGCGGGACAGGCGTCCCTACGAGCAGTACTTC.

In this sample, this clone turned up once. This chain connects TRBV7-2 to TRBJ2-7; perhaps TRBD2 as D (5 bases). CDR1 SGHTA and CDR2 FQGNSA come from the germline V gene. V lost 1 base and J 4 bases, leaving 8 bases between the germline ends. The CDR3 contains 13 residues. The CDR3 DNA reads as TGTGCCAGCAGCTTAGGAGCGGAGTACGAGCAGTACTTC. Protein: CASSLGAEYEQYF.

This chain uses TRBV6-1 with TRBJ1-5; a possible D gene is TRBD1 (6 bases). The CDR3 runs 15 residues. V was clipped by 6 bases and J by 2 bases, with 14 bases between them. Per the germline V gene, CDR1 is MNHNS and CDR2 is SASEGT. The CDR3 loop is CASRGQQGGNQPQHF. As DNA, the CDR3 is TGTGCCAGCAGAGGACAGCAGGGTGGCAATCAGCCCCAGCATTTT.

V and J are TRBV7-2 and TRBJ2-7; TRBD1 aligns across 9 bases. The CDR3 extends over 18 amino acids. Germline lookup yields CDR1 SGHTA and CDR2 FQGNSA. The V gene end was trimmed by 3 bases and the J gene end by 2 bases; junction bases not matched to a gene: 14. DNA for the CDR3: TGTGCCAGCAGCTTCCCCACAGGGGGCGCAGGGTCCCCCTACGAGCAGTACTTC. It encodes CASSFPTGGAGSPYEQYF.

V is TRBV5-1 and J is TRBJ1-2; 7 bases are a match to TRBD1. V lost 0 bases to trimming and J lost 0 bases; unmatched junction nucleotides: 2. This CDR3 has 15 residues. The germline CDR1 and CDR2 sequences are SGHRS and YFSETQ. The CDR3 DNA sequence: TGCGCCAGCAGCTTGGTAGGGGGCTCTAACTATGGCTACACCTTC. Translating gives CASSLVGGSNYGYTF. The variable domain in full, with the rest retrieved from reference TRBV5-1 and TRBJ1-2, is KAGVTQTPRYLIKTRGQQVTLSCSPISGHRSVSWYQQTPGQGLQFLFEYFSETQRNKGNFPGRFSGRQFSNSRSEMNVSTLELGDSALYLCASSLVGGSNYGYTFGSGTRLTVV.

The chain couples TRBV5-1 to TRBJ1-1; 7 positions match TRBD1. The CDR3 sequence is 14 residues long. V shed 4 bases and J 3 bases; nucleotides not matched to a gene: 6. Germline V gives CDR1 SGHRS, CDR2 YFSETQ. For the CDR3, the DNA is TGCGCCAGCAGCGTGACAGGGTCCCACACTGAAGCTTTCTTT. This translates into CASSVTGSHTEAFF.

The V and J genes are TRBV19 and TRBJ2-7, with 11 positions matching TRBD1. The CDR3 totals 17 residues. Germline values: CDR1 LNHDA, CDR2 SQIVND (reference sequence). J gave up 0 bases and V 4 bases, and 8 bases lay outside the gene matches. The chain's CDR3 is CASSTRGQGAPSYEQYF. Written as DNA, the CDR3 is TGTGCCAGTAGTACCCGAGGACAGGGGGCTCCCTCCTACGAGCAGTACTTC. Variable domain in full (rest from reference TRBV19 and TRBJ2-7): DGGITQSPKYLFRKEGQNVTLSCEQNLNHDAMYWYRQDPGQGLRLIYYSQIVNDFQKGDIAEGYSVSREKKESFPLTVTSAQKNPTAFYLCASSTRGQGAPSYEQYFGPGTRLTVT.

The chain links TRBV29-1 to TRBJ2-7; D is unclear. Trimming removed 7 bases at V and 3 bases at J, with 10 bases between. Germline V gene lookup returns CDR1 SQVTM and CDR2 ANQGSEA. The CDR3 consists of 11 residues. Here the CDR3 reads CSAATFYEQYF. Written as DNA, the CDR3 is TGCAGCGCCGCAACATTCTACGAGCAGTACTTC.

The rearrangement joins TRBV28 to TRBJ1-5; tentative D call: TRBD1 (6 bases). Trimming removed 6 bases from V and 6 bases from J, with 12 bases in between. Germline V lookup: CDR1 MDHEN, CDR2 SYDVKM. The CDR3 is made up of 13 amino acids. DNA for the CDR3: TGTGCCAGCAGATCTACAGGGTCTCAGCCCCAGCATTTT. This codes for CASRSTGSQPQHF.

The rearrangement links TRBV19 to TRBJ1-5; no reliable D call. CDR3 length: 13 residues. Trimming stripped 5 bases from V and 3 bases from J, with 8 bases between. Germline lookup yields CDR1 LNHDA and CDR2 SQIVND (reference sequence). In DNA form, the CDR3 reads TGTGCCAGTAGTGTGGAGCACAATCAGCCCCAGCATTTT. Amino acid sequence: CASSVEHNQPQHF.

V usage is TRBV28 and J usage is TRBJ2-5, with TRBD1 matching 7 bases. CDR3 length equals 14 residues. From germline, CDR1 is MDHEN and CDR2 SYDVKM. The trim removed 10 bases at V and 4 bases at J, leaving 12 bases unmatched. CDR3 bases: TGTGCCATCCTTGACAGGGCCAGGGGAGAGACCCAGTACTTC. This translates into CAILDRARGETQYF.

This clone was detected a few times. V is TRBV4-3 and J is TRBJ2-1; 13 nucleotides align to TRBD2. After removal of 4 bases from V and 8 bases from J, the junction contained 14 bases not matched to a gene. There are 18 residues in the CDR3. Per germline, CDR1 LGHNA and CDR2 YSLEER. CDR3 residues: CASSLEPGLAGFQDEQFF. The CDR3 DNA sequence: TGCGCCAGCAGCCTAGAGCCGGGACTAGCGGGATTCCAGGATGAGCAGTTCTTC.

The J gene is TRBJ1-2, the V gene TRBV29-1, with TRBD1 identical over 8 bases. Trimming cost V 4 bases and J 6 bases; bases outside gene matches: 4. CDR3 length: 12 residues. From germline, CDR1 is SQVTM and CDR2 ANQGSEA. CDR3 in amino acids: CSVGQGADGYTF. The CDR3 DNA follows: TGCAGCGTTGGCCAGGGGGCGGATGGCTACACCTTC.

The chain joins TRBV9 to TRBJ1-1; 7 positions match TRBD1. Trimming removed 4 bases from V and 1 base from J; junction bases left unmatched: 10. Germline assignment: CDR1 SGDLS and CDR2 YYNGEE. The CDR3 is made up of 16 amino acids. CDR3 in DNA: TGTGCCAGCAGCCCCGGGACAGTCCCACCGAACACTGAAGCTTTCTTT. Protein product: CASSPGTVPPNTEAFF.

The chain employs TRBV5-1 and TRBJ1-2, with 12 nucleotides matching TRBD1. Germline CDR1 and CDR2: SGHRS and YFSETQ. J lost 4 bases, V lost 7 bases, and 8 bases had no gene match. The CDR3 sequence is 15 residues long. The CDR3: CASSGTGGEGYGYTF. Written as DNA, the CDR3 is TGCGCCAGCTCCGGGACAGGGGGCGAGGGCTATGGCTACACCTTC.

CDR3 region: CATSRDKGAGQPQHF. In DNA, the CDR3 is TGTGCCACCAGCAGAGATAAGGGGGCAGGACAGCCCCAGCATTTT. V usage is TRBV15 and J usage is TRBJ1-5, with TRBD1 matching over 7 bases. CDR3 size: 15 residues. Unmatched junction bases numbered 6, after V lost 0 bases and J lost 7 bases. CDR1 is LNHNV and CDR2 is YYDKDF in the germline V gene (reference sequence). The full variable domain, with the rest looked up from reference TRBV15 and TRBJ1-5, is DAMVIQNPRYQVTQFGKPVTLSCSQTLNHNVMYWYQQKSSQAPKLLFHYYDKDFNNEADTPDNFQSRRPNTSFCFLDIRSPGLGDTAMYLCATSRDKGAGQPQHFGDGTRLSIL.

V is TRBV30 and J is TRBJ2-3; D gene unclear. CDR3 length: 14 amino acids. V gave up 5 bases and J gave up 0 bases, with 12 bases separating them. Germline V gives CDR1 GTSNPN, CDR2 SVGIG (reference sequence). As DNA, the CDR3 is TGTGCCTGGTGGCGGCGCGGCAGCACAGATACGCAGTATTTT. Translation: CAWWRRGSTDTQYF. Full variable domain (missing parts from reference TRBV30 and TRBJ2-3): SQTIHQWPATLVQPVGSPLSLECTVEGTSNPNLYWYRQAAGRGLQLLFYSVGIGQISSEVPQNLSASRPQDRQFILSSKKLLLSDSGFYLCAWWRRGSTDTQYFGPGTRLTVL.